This T cell receptor beta chain was observed in a study of metastatic and nonmetastatic thyroid tumors. Study summary: Thyroid patients, malignant and benign, had repertoires compared across blood and tumor or nodule tissue.

Original methodology: The study built a papillary thyroid cancer distant-metastasis classifier from CDR3 differences across clinicopathological groups. TCRdb re-clonotyped the PCR reads through MiXCR. TCRdb, rather than the study authors, made the V and J calls. The sample lists 35,000 to 50,000 clones, about 4.3% seen once, with approximately 9.5% in the top ten. The V gene's germline CDR1 is SEHNR and CDR2 FQNEAQ (reference sequence). The CDR3 length is 11 residues. This clone was observed at least ten times. What it binds is unknown. One end of the junction does not line up with germline, which may come from a read error. Study-wide points: Reported TCR beta diversity, measured in blood and tumor, was significantly higher for malignant thyroid tumors than for benign nodules.

All patients were treatment-naive before thyroid surgery. The TCR comes from a female donor with papillary thyroid cancer or a benign thyroid nodule (not recorded which). Some clones in this sample may be carry-over from other donors' samples. Specimen: blood. The chain has TRBV7-9 and TRBJ2-7; TRBD1 matches 7 bases. CDR3 region: CASSYRGGVLF. CDR3 DNA sequence: TGTGCCAGCAGTTACAGGGGTGGGGTCCTCTTC.